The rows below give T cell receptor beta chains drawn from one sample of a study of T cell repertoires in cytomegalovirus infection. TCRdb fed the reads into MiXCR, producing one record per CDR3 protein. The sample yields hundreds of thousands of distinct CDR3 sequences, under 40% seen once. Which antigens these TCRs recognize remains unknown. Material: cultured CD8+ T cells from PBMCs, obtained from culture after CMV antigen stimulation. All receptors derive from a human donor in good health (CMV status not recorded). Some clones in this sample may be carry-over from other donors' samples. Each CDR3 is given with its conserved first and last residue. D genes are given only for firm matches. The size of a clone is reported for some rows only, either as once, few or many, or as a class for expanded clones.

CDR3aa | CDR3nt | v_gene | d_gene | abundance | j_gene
CSVEGLPGGPNYNEQFF | TGCAGCGTTGAAGGGTTACCGGGGGGGCCTAATTACAATGAGCAGTTCTTC | TRBV29-1 | TRBD2 | NA | TRBJ2-1
CVTSDSYSDTQYF | TGTGTCACCAGTGATTCCTACTCAGATACGCAGTATTTT | TRBV24-1 | NA | NA | TRBJ2-3
CASSPRDRAADTQYF | TGTGCCAGCAGCCCCCGGGACAGGGCGGCAGATACGCAGTATTTT | TRBV9 | TRBD1 | NA | TRBJ2-3
CASSRSQNYGYTF | TGTGCCAGCAGCCGTTCTCAGAACTATGGCTACACCTTC | TRBV5-8 | NA | NA | TRBJ1-2
CASSQDGSNQPQHF | TGCGCCAGCAGCCAAGATGGCAGCAATCAGCCCCAGCATTTT | TRBV4-1 | NA | many | TRBJ1-5
CASRERPGKSYGYTF | TGTGCCAGCAGAGAACGGCCGGGGAAGAGCTATGGCTACACCTTC | TRBV7-8 | NA | many | TRBJ1-2
CASTFNVGGSMTDTQYF | TGTGCCAGCACCTTCAACGTCGGTGGGTCGATGACAGATACGCAGTATTTT | TRBV12-3/TRBV12-4 | NA | many | TRBJ2-3
CASSLTGMGYNEQFF | TGTGCCAGCAGCTTAACAGGGATGGGCTACAATGAGCAGTTCTTC | TRBV11-3 | NA | few | TRBJ2-1
CATSRRGTARTDTQYF | TGTGCCACCAGCAGACGAGGGACCGCACGCACAGATACGCAGTATTTT | TRBV15 | NA | few | TRBJ2-3
CASSQAWGNNQPQHF | TGTGCCAGCAGCCAAGCATGGGGTAACAATCAGCCCCAGCATTTT | TRBV7-6 | NA | many | TRBJ1-5
CASSLGRTGSYEQYF | TGTGCCAGCAGCTTAGGGAGGACAGGGTCGTACGAGCAGTACTTC | TRBV7-9 | TRBD1 | few | TRBJ2-7
CASSGVAYGYTF | TGTGCCAGCAGCGGCGTAGCTTATGGCTACACCTTC | TRBV2 | NA | NA | TRBJ1-2
CASSETSPLGPSEQFF | TGTGCCAGCAGTGAAACGAGCCCCTTGGGCCCGAGTGAGCAGTTCTTC | TRBV2 | NA | NA | TRBJ2-1
CASTTQTRQELYGYTF | TGTGCCAGCACCACGCAAACCCGACAGGAACTATATGGCTACACCTTC | TRBV7-9 | NA | NA | TRBJ1-2
CANSLDSSYEQYF | TGTGCCAACAGTTTAGACAGCTCCTACGAGCAGTACTTC | TRBV12-3/TRBV12-4 | NA | NA | TRBJ2-7
CASSTGPKGPLHF | TGTGCCAGTAGTACTGGACCCAAGGGACCCCTCCACTTT | TRBV19 | NA | once | TRBJ1-6
CASSYSMWRRDNEQFF | TGTGCCAGCAGTTACTCGATGTGGCGACGGGACAATGAGCAGTTCTTC | TRBV6-5 | NA | NA | TRBJ2-1
CASSSDSNPFNQPQHF | TGTGCCAGCAGTTCAGATTCTAACCCTTTTAATCAGCCCCAGCATTTT | TRBV27 | NA | once | TRBJ1-5
CASSSGGREETQYF | TGTGCCAGCAGCTCGGGCGGCAGGGAAGAGACCCAGTACTTC | TRBV11-2 | NA | NA | TRBJ2-5
CASSGDGVYGYTF | TGTGCCAGCAGTGGAGACGGGGTATACGGCTACACCTTC | TRBV12-3/TRBV12-4 | NA | NA | TRBJ1-2
CATSSGGSWYEQYF | TGTGCCACCTCCAGCGGGGGGTCTTGGTACGAGCAGTACTTC | TRBV15 | TRBD2 | NA | TRBJ2-7
CASSYFTGSGGYTF | TGTGCCAGCAGTTACTTCACAGGGAGCGGTGGCTACACCTTC | TRBV6-2/TRBV6-3 | NA | once | TRBJ1-2
CASNEDPYSNQPQHF | TGTGCCAGCAACGAGGACCCGTATAGCAATCAGCCCCAGCATTTT | TRBV28 | NA | NA | TRBJ1-5
CASQRVGQPQHF | TGCGCCAGCCAGCGGGTAGGACAGCCCCAGCATTTT | TRBV10-2 | NA | few | TRBJ1-5
CASSLGRSASGNTIYF | TGTGCCAGCAGCTTAGGTCGTTCAGCCTCTGGAAACACCATATATTTT | TRBV7-6 | NA | NA | TRBJ1-3
CASSPDRGRLPLPDGEQFF | TGTGCCAGCAGCCCCGACAGGGGGCGCCTACCCCTCCCGGACGGTGAGCAGTTCTTC | TRBV7-3 | TRBD1 | NA | TRBJ2-1
CASSVQGAREQFF | TGTGCCAGCAGTGTCCAGGGGGCTCGGGAGCAGTTCTTC | TRBV2 | TRBD1 | NA | TRBJ2-1
CASSLVGAREIQYF | TGTGCCAGCAGTTTAGTCGGGGCCCGGGAGATCCAGTACTTC | TRBV12-3/TRBV12-4 | NA | NA | TRBJ2-5
CASSYSRGGTTEAFF | TGTGCCAGCAGTTACTCGCGAGGGGGTACTACTGAAGCTTTCTTT | TRBV6-5 | NA | NA | TRBJ1-1
CASSGLAGTQETQYF | TGTGCCAGCAGTGGACTAGCGGGGACCCAAGAGACCCAGTACTTC | TRBV2 | TRBD2 | NA | TRBJ2-5
CASSLGSGYPPYNEQFF | TGTGCCAGCAGCTTAGGCTCTGGGTACCCCCCATACAATGAGCAGTTCTTC | TRBV7-2 | NA | many | TRBJ2-1
CASISGDTGELFF | TGTGCCAGCATCTCGGGAGACACCGGGGAGCTGTTTTTT | TRBV7-9 | NA | NA | TRBJ2-2
CASSIEVGSGTGPYEQYF | TGTGCCAGTAGTATAGAAGTCGGGTCGGGGACAGGGCCCTACGAGCAGTACTTC | TRBV19 | TRBD1 | NA | TRBJ2-7
CSARERQPQHF | TGCAGTGCTAGAGAGCGCCAGCCCCAGCATTTT | TRBV20-1 | NA | NA | TRBJ1-5
CASSGGVGTYNEQFF | TGTGCCAGCAGTGGCGGGGTGGGAACCTACAATGAGCAGTTCTTC | TRBV27 | NA | NA | TRBJ2-1
CASSLNHPRAVQYF | TGTGCCAGCAGCCTAAATCACCCTCGCGCGGTCCAGTACTTC | TRBV2 | NA | NA | TRBJ2-5
CASSLELAGDTSTDTQYF | TGTGCCAGCAGTTTGGAACTAGCGGGGGATACTAGCACAGATACGCAGTATTTT | TRBV27 | TRBD2 | NA | TRBJ2-3
CASSLGGTGYEAFF | TGTGCCAGCAGCTTAGGCGGGACAGGATATGAAGCTTTCTTT | TRBV7-6 | TRBD1 | many | TRBJ1-1
CASSLSGTGGVVIGYTF | TGTGCCAGCAGTTTATCGGGGACAGGGGGCGTCGTTATCGGCTACACCTTC | TRBV27 | TRBD1 | once | TRBJ1-2
CASSQPGLLYNEQFF | TGTGCCAGCAGCCAGCCGGGACTCCTATACAATGAGCAGTTCTTC | TRBV5-4 | NA | NA | TRBJ2-1
CASISPEQPRNTGELFF | TGTGCCAGCATCTCTCCCGAGCAGCCCAGGAACACCGGGGAGCTGTTTTTT | TRBV7-9 | NA | few | TRBJ2-2
CASRVKSTGEAFF | TGTGCCAGCCGGGTAAAAAGTACAGGCGAAGCTTTCTTT | TRBV12-3/TRBV12-4 | NA | many | TRBJ1-1
CASSPRTQPISYEQYF | TGTGCCAGCAGCCCGCGGACTCAACCGATCTCCTACGAGCAGTACTTC | TRBV5-6 | NA | NA | TRBJ2-7
CASSATGDLYGYTF | TGTGCCAGCAGCGCGACAGGAGACCTCTATGGCTACACCTTC | TRBV27 | NA | few | TRBJ1-2
CASSGTGTGGLRAFF | TGTGCCAGCAGCGGTACCGGGACAGGGGGTCTGAGAGCTTTCTTT | TRBV7-6 | TRBD1 | NA | TRBJ1-1
CASSPGGNTPSYNEQFF | TGCGCCAGCAGCCCCGGGGGTAATACTCCGAGCTACAATGAGCAGTTCTTC | TRBV5-1 | NA | NA | TRBJ2-1
CASSAKDRSSGNTIYF | TGTGCCAGCAGCGCGAAAGACAGGTCCTCTGGAAACACCATATATTTT | TRBV9 | NA | few | TRBJ1-3
CASISGSNTEAFF | TGTGCCAGCATCTCAGGGTCGAACACTGAAGCTTTCTTT | TRBV25-1 | NA | NA | TRBJ1-1
CASSYEGSISYEQYF | TGTGCCAGCAGTTACGAGGGCAGTATCTCCTACGAGCAGTACTTC | TRBV6-5 | NA | NA | TRBJ2-7
CASSILDRSGDEQYF | TGTGCCAGTAGTATCCTGGACAGGAGTGGGGACGAGCAGTACTTC | TRBV19 | TRBD1 | few | TRBJ2-7
CASSSEGHLNTEAFF | TGTGCCAGCAGTTCGGAGGGACATCTGAACACTGAAGCTTTCTTT | TRBV6-6 | NA | NA | TRBJ1-1
CASSPPGLGNTIYF | TGTGCCAGCAGCCCACCTGGGCTCGGAAACACCATATATTTT | TRBV7-9 | NA | few | TRBJ1-3
CASSQKYAGGSRSTDTQYF | TGCGCCAGCAGCCAAAAGTACGCCGGGGGGTCCAGAAGCACAGATACGCAGTATTTT | TRBV4-3 | TRBD2 | NA | TRBJ2-3
CASSFRVSGGYNEQFF | TGTGCCAGCAGCTTCCGGGTTAGCGGGGGCTACAATGAGCAGTTCTTC | TRBV7-6 | TRBD2 | many | TRBJ2-1
CASSPQGGPEGYTF | TGTGCCAGCAGCCCCCAGGGGGGCCCGGAGGGCTACACCTTC | TRBV7-9 | TRBD1 | NA | TRBJ1-2
CASSSRDSPRKYTF | TGTGCCAGCAGTTCCCGGGACAGCCCGCGGAAATATACCTTC | TRBV12-3/TRBV12-4 | TRBD1 | few | TRBJ1-2